This TCR beta chain originates from a study of blood T cell repertoires in COVID-19. CDR3 size: 13 residues. With V trimmed by 3 bases and J by 4 bases, 2 bases remained unmatched. Sequenced by immunoSEQ multiplex PCR; TCRdb stores in-frame clones only, minus some. Of around 68,000 clones in the sample, 90% to 95% were seen once. Sequencing was performed on peripheral blood. The gene calls are TRBV12-3 or TRBV12-4 and TRBJ2-7, with 8 nucleotides matching TRBD2. This clonotype originated in a man in his 70s with active COVID-19. The CDR3 coding sequence is TGTGCCAGCAGTTTGGCGGGGGGTTACGAGCAGTACTTC. As protein: CASSLAGGYEQYF.